Reported below is one T cell receptor (beta chain). Each donor contributed roughly 100,000 T cells on average, unsorted. Germline assignment: CDR1 LNHNV and CDR2 YYDKDF (reference sequence). This CDR3 spans 13 amino acids. Trimming took off 1 base at V and 6 bases at J, with 9 bases between the two ends. These data belong to a study of T cells in tuberculosis. The table came from immunoSEQ multiplex PCR; TCRdb's copy has only in-frame clones and leaves some out. The data contain about 43,000 clones, about 95% of them singletons. The rearrangement uses TRBV15 and TRBJ1-2; D unresolved. This sequence originates from a donor aged 5 to 30 with latent tuberculosis or without tuberculosis infection. Some clones in this sample may be carry-over from other donors' samples. What was sequenced was PBMCs. The CDR3 reads CATSRGVGDGYTF. In DNA form, the CDR3 reads TGTGCCACCAGCAGAGGAGTGGGAGATGGCTACACCTTC.